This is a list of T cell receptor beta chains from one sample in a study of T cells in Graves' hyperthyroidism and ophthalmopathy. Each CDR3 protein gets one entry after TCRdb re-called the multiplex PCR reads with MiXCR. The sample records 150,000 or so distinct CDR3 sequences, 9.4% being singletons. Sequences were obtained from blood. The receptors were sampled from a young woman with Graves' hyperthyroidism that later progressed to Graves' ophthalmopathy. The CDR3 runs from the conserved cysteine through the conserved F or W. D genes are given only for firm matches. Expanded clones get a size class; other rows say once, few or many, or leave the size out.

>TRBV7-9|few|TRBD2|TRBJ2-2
TGTGCCAGCAGCTTAGTAGGACGACTAGCGGGGGAGTTGGGCACCGGGGAGCTGTTTTTT
CASSLVGRLAGELGTGELFF
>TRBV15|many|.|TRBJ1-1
TGTGCCACCAGCAGAGAACGTGTTGGGAACACTGAAGCTTTCTTT
CATSRERVGNTEAFF
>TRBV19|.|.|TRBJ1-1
TGTGCCAGTACCGGACAGAACACTGAAGCTTTCTTT
CASTGQNTEAFF
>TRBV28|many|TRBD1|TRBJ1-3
TGTGCCAGCAGTTCTCCGACAGGGACTGGAAACACCATATATTTT
CASSSPTGTGNTIYF
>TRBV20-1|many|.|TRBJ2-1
TGCAGTGCTAGTTGGGAGGCACCCAATGAGCAGTTCTTC
CSASWEAPNEQFF
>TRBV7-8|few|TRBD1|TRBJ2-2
TGTGCCAGCAGCCCACCAAAGGGACAGACGAACACCGGGGAGCTGTTTTTT
CASSPPKGQTNTGELFF
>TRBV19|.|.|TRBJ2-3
TGTGCCAGTCAAAGCAGGTCGACAGATACGCAGTATTTT
CASQSRSTDTQYF
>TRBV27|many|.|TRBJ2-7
TGTGCCAGCAGTCCCCTCAACTACGAGCAGTACTTC
CASSPLNYEQYF
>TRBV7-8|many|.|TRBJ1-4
TGTGCCAGCAGCCTCTACAGGGTGGGGGAAAAACTGTTTTTT
CASSLYRVGEKLFF
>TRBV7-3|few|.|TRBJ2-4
TGTGCCAGCAGCTTAATTTGTCTTTTAGCCAAAAACATTCAGTACTTC
CASSLICLLAKNIQYF
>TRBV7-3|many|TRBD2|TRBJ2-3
TGTGCCAGCAGCCATAGCGGGGGGGACACAGATACGCAGTATTTT
CASSHSGGDTDTQYF
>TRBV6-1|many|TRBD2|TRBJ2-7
TGTGCCAGCAGTGAGATAGCGGGAGGAGGGTACGAGCAGTACTTC
CASSEIAGGGYEQYF
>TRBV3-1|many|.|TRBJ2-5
TGTGCCAGCAGCCCCCCCAGGGGTGTGGAGACCCAGTACTTC
CASSPPRGVETQYF
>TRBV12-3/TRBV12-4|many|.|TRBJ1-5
TGTGCCAGCACCGACGGGACCCCGGTCCAGCCCCAGCATTTT
CASTDGTPVQPQHF
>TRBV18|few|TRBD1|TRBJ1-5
TGTGCCAGCTCACCACCCTCAGGGGGGCGTAATCAGCCCCAGCATTTT
CASSPPSGGRNQPQHF
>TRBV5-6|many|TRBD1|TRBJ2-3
TGTGCCAGCAGCTTCTGGGACAGGGACCCAGATACGCAGTATTTT
CASSFWDRDPDTQYF
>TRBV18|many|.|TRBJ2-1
TGTGCCAGCTCACCGAATTCGTATGAGCAGTTCTTC
CASSPNSYEQFF
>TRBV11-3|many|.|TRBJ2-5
TGTGCCAGCAGCCAGGACCCGGGCGGAACCCAGTACTTC
CASSQDPGGTQYF
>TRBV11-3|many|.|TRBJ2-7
TGTGCCAGCAGTTGGGGGCAGGGCTACGAGCAGTACTTC
CASSWGQGYEQYF